A selection of T cell receptor beta chains follows, all from one sample in a study of regulatory T cells in long-lasting Graves disease. TCRdb used MiXCR to reprocess the multiplex PCR reads, holding one entry per CDR3 protein. The table records over 450,000 distinct CDR3 sequences, 12% of them present only once. In addition, the sample was reused for a study of T cells in Graves' hyperthyroidism and ophthalmopathy.

The source was peripheral blood mononuclear cells (PBMCs), collected at new diagnosis, from a patient treated with antithyroid drugs. Receptors originate from a woman aged 25 to 45 with Graves disease. Each CDR3 is given with its conserved first and last residue. Fields, in order: V gene, D gene, J gene, clone size, CDR3 DNA, CDR3 protein. A D gene is named only where the DNA matches it firmly. Clone size is shown for a subset of rows, as once, few, many or a class of expanded clone.

TRBV20-1	TRBD1	TRBJ2-5	many	TGCAGTGCTAGATTGGGCAGGGGGCGCGGAGAGACCCAGTACTTC	CSARLGRGRGETQYF
TRBV5-1	-	TRBJ2-2	-	TGCGCCAGCAGCTTCGGGGGGCGATATACCGGGGAGCTGTTTTTT	CASSFGGRYTGELFF
TRBV2	-	TRBJ2-1	many	TGTGCCAGCAGTGTTTTACAGGACAATGAGCAGTTCTTC	CASSVLQDNEQFF
TRBV25-1	TRBD1	TRBJ2-2	-	TGTGCCAGCAGTGAAAGAGGGGGCGCCCCCGGGGAGCTGTTTTTT	CASSERGGAPGELFF
TRBV28	-	TRBJ1-5	many	TGTGCCAGCAGTTTACCGCTTGGCAATCAGCCCCAGCATTTT	CASSLPLGNQPQHF
TRBV10-2	-	TRBJ2-4	many	TGCGCCAGCACAGGGGTGGAAGCCAAAAACATTCAGTACTTC	CASTGVEAKNIQYF
TRBV30	-	TRBJ1-2	many	TGTGCCTGGAGTGGCCGACCGACCTATGGCTACACCTTC	CAWSGRPTYGYTF
TRBV19	-	TRBJ1-2	few	TGTGCCAGTAATACCGGGACCACTAACTATGGCTACACCTTC	CASNTGTTNYGYTF
TRBV28	TRBD1	TRBJ1-4	many	TGTGCCAGCAGTGGGGACAGGGAGCAAAAACTGTTTTTT	CASSGDREQKLFF
TRBV6-1	-	TRBJ2-7	many	TGTGCCAGCAGGAGACCTCCCACCAGGGTGGGGTCCTACGAGCAGTACTTC	CASRRPPTRVGSYEQYF